What follows are 22 T cell receptor beta chains derived from one specimen sequenced in a study of cytomegalovirus exposure and HLA in healthy donors. This PCR relied on a set of 60 Vbeta primers and 13 Jbeta primers. Using immunoSEQ multiplex PCR, the repertoire was profiled, and TCRdb retains in-frame clones only, with some absent. The sample consists of fewer than 200,000 clones, roughly 76% of them appearing once. The sample was PBMCs. The receptors stem from a man aged 55 to 70 in good health and CMV-seronegative.

The genes are TRBV27 and TRBJ1-1; the D gene is possibly TRBD1 (5 bases). Germline CDR1 MNHEY, CDR2 SMNVEV (reference sequence). Deletions cut 1 base from V and 0 bases from J, with 9 bases between. This CDR3 is 15 amino acids long. The CDR3 coding sequence is TGTGCCAGCAGTTTATGGTCAGGGCTGAACACTGAAGCTTTCTTT. It yields the protein CASSLWSGLNTEAFF.

The V gene is TRBV27, the J gene TRBJ2-7; tentatively, D is TRBD2 (5 bases). Deletions cut 4 bases from V and 2 bases from J, with 18 bases between. This CDR3 comprises 16 residues. The germline gives CDR1 MNHEY, CDR2 SMNVEV (reference sequence). CDR3 sequence: CASSSAWALGAYEQYF. DNA for the CDR3: TGTGCCAGCAGTTCCGCATGGGCCCTCGGGGCCTACGAGCAGTACTTC.

The rearrangement links TRBV7-2 to TRBJ1-2; D unresolved. Germline V gene data show CDR1 as SGHTA and CDR2 as FQGNSA. V was trimmed by 1 base and J by 4 bases, leaving 10 bases between them. The CDR3 consists of 14 residues. CDR3 DNA: TGTGCCAGCAGCTTAGTACCGGAGGCCTATGGCTACACCTTC. Translated: CASSLVPEAYGYTF.

V usage is TRBV6-1 and J usage is TRBJ2-2; TRBD1 is a possible D gene (6 bases). The CDR3 spans 15 residues. Germline lookup yields CDR1 MNHNS and CDR2 SASEGT. V was trimmed by 6 bases and J by 4 bases, leaving 15 bases between them. The CDR3 spells CASRDWGRGTGELFF. The DNA of the CDR3 is TGTGCCAGCAGAGATTGGGGGCGCGGCACCGGGGAGCTGTTTTTT.

This sequence joins TRBV2 and TRBJ2-5; 7 nucleotides line up with TRBD2. CDR1 and CDR2 from the germline V gene are SNHLY and FYNNEI. Trimming took 5 bases from V and 5 from J; bases not matched to a gene: 11. The CDR3 extends over 15 amino acids. The CDR3 nucleotides are TGTGCCAGCAGTCCCCAAACGGGAGGTAGGGAGACCCAGTACTTC. Translated: CASSPQTGGRETQYF.

CDR3 in DNA: TGCGCCAGCAGGGATAGGAGAAACATTCAGTACTTC. It encodes CASRDRRNIQYF. This chain connects TRBV10-1 to TRBJ2-4; D ambiguous. Germline V CDR1 and CDR2: WNHNN, SYGVQD (reference sequence). This CDR3 is built from 12 residues. V dropped 6 bases and J dropped 6 bases, with 9 bases sitting between them.

This chain links TRBV11-2 with TRBJ2-1; TRBD2 aligns across 8 bases. V gave up 2 bases and J gave up 5 bases; unmatched junction bases: 8. The CDR3 is 16 residues long. Germline CDR1 is SGHAT and CDR2 is FQNNGV. The CDR3 region has the DNA TGTGCCAGCAGCTTAAGGGGTAGCGGGACCGACAATGAGCAGTTCTTC. Encoded protein: CASSLRGSGTDNEQFF. The full variable domain, rest sourced from reference TRBV11-2 and TRBJ2-1, is EAGVAQSPRYKIIEKRQSVAFWCNPISGHATLYWYQQILGQGPKLLIQFQNNGVVDDSQLPKDRFSAERLKGVDSTLKIQPAKLEDSAVYLCASSLRGSGTDNEQFFGPGTRLTVL.

V usage is TRBV5-6 and J usage is TRBJ2-3; possible D gene TRBD2, 5 bases. This CDR3 region has 15 residues. V lost 3 bases to trimming and J lost 0 bases, with 11 bases between them. In germline, CDR1 is SGHDT, CDR2 YYEEEE. CDR3 loop: CASSSRRTSTDTQYF. CDR3 nucleotides: TGTGCCAGCAGCTCCCGACGGACTAGCACAGATACGCAGTATTTT.

The rearrangement uses TRBV6-5 and TRBJ1-2, with TRBD1 matching over 7 bases. The CDR3 runs to 15 residues. Per the germline V gene, CDR1 is MNHEY and CDR2 is SVGAGI. J was trimmed by 1 base and V by 0 bases; bases with no gene match: 2. The CDR3 coding sequence is TGTGCCAGCAGTTACTCCGCAGGGGGTAACTATGGCTACACCTTC. Its translation: CASSYSAGGNYGYTF.

The chain is built from TRBV19 and TRBJ2-7; D perhaps matches TRBD2 (6 bases). CDR3 length equals 14 residues. Trimming pared 0 bases from V and 3 bases from J, leaving 9 bases between. Germline V gene lookup returns CDR1 LNHDA and CDR2 SQIVND (reference sequence). The CDR3 is CASSIDGGNYEQYF. CDR3 DNA sequence: TGTGCCAGTAGTATAGACGGGGGAAACTACGAGCAGTACTTC.

The chain combines TRBV5-1 with TRBJ2-5; D uncertain. The V gene's germline CDR1 is SGHRS and CDR2 YFSETQ. The CDR3 is made up of 17 amino acids. Deletions cut 4 bases from V and 4 bases from J, with 23 bases between. The CDR3: CASSGSLGGAMGETQYF. CDR3 nucleotides: TGCGCCAGCAGCGGGTCTCTAGGCGGCGCCATGGGAGAGACCCAGTACTTC.

This chain connects TRBV2 to TRBJ2-5; a weak D match, TRBD2 (6 bases). The CDR3 is 14 amino acids. CDR1 and CDR2 (germline): SNHLY, FYNNEI. V was trimmed by 6 bases and J by 1 base, leaving 12 bases between them. CDR3 sequence reads: CASRGISGQETQYF. CDR3 DNA sequence: TGTGCCAGCAGGGGGATTAGCGGCCAAGAGACCCAGTACTTC.

By share of the sample, this clone is medium-sized. V and J are TRBV25-1 and TRBJ2-5; D is possibly TRBD2 (5 bases). V was shortened by 1 base and J by 2 bases, with 8 bases between the two germline ends. The CDR3 totals 14 residues. Germline-derived CDR1 and CDR2 are MGHDK and SYGVNS. As DNA, the CDR3 is TGTGCCAGCAGTGAATTGGGAGCTCAAGAGACCCAGTACTTC. It yields the protein CASSELGAQETQYF.

CDR3 protein: CASSFAGRSSEQYF. The CDR3 bases are TGTGCCAGCAGCTTTGCGGGACGTTCAAGTGAGCAGTACTTC. The V gene is TRBV13, the J gene TRBJ2-7, with D tentatively TRBD2 (6 bases). Trimming cost V 3 bases and J 7 bases, with 16 bases left between them. The V gene's germline CDR1 is PRHDT and CDR2 FYEKMQ (reference sequence). The CDR3 is 14 amino acids.

V and J are TRBV6-1 and TRBJ2-7, with TRBD2 identical over 10 bases. This CDR3 comprises 18 residues. Losses at the gene ends were 1 base for V and 2 bases for J; bases not matched to a gene: 11. CDR1 and CDR2 from the germline V gene are MNHNS and SASEGT. The CDR3 spells CASSEGLAGEGWAYEQYF. The DNA of the CDR3 is TGTGCCAGCAGTGAAGGGCTAGCGGGAGAAGGATGGGCCTACGAGCAGTACTTC.

A single count supports this clone. The rearrangement joins TRBV5-6 to TRBJ2-5, with D perhaps TRBD1 (5 bases). Looked up from germline, CDR1 is SGHDT and CDR2 is YYEEEE. V was clipped by 5 bases and J by 4 bases, with 12 bases between them. This CDR3 comprises 13 residues. This CDR3 is CASRHKGIETQYF. The CDR3, as DNA: TGTGCCAGCAGACACAAGGGGATAGAGACCCAGTACTTC. Looking up the rest from reference TRBV5-6 and TRBJ2-5 gives the full variable domain: DAGVTQSPTHLIKTRGQQVTLRCSPKSGHDTVSWYQQALGQGPQFIFQYYEEEERQRGNFPDRFSGHQFPNYSSELNVNALLLGDSALYLCASRHKGIETQYFGPGTRLLVL.

The CDR3, as DNA: TGCAGCGGAAGCGGGAGGGCCTACAATGAGCAGTTCTTC. The encoded protein is CSGSGRAYNEQFF. V is TRBV29-1 and J is TRBJ2-1; 10 positions agree with TRBD2. The CDR3 contains 13 residues. The ends lost 7 bases at V and 2 bases at J; junction bases unmatched: 2. Germline V gives CDR1 SQVTM, CDR2 ANQGSEA.

This sequence joins TRBV11-2 and TRBJ2-7, with 8 bases identical to TRBD1. V was clipped by 3 bases and J by 3 bases; unmatched bases: 10. Looked up from germline, CDR1 is SGHAT and CDR2 is FQNNGV. This CDR3 region has 16 residues. Here the CDR3 reads CASSFPTGGPFYEQYF. In DNA form, the CDR3 reads TGTGCCAGCAGCTTCCCCACAGGGGGTCCCTTCTACGAGCAGTACTTC. The entire variable domain, with the rest obtained from reference TRBV11-2 and TRBJ2-7, is as follows: EAGVAQSPRYKIIEKRQSVAFWCNPISGHATLYWYQQILGQGPKLLIQFQNNGVVDDSQLPKDRFSAERLKGVDSTLKIQPAKLEDSAVYLCASSFPTGGPFYEQYFGPGTRLTVT.

The chain links TRBV19 to TRBJ2-7; D unresolved. The CDR3 is 14 residues long. The V and J ends lost 0 bases and 4 bases respectively, with 10 bases between them. Per germline, CDR1 LNHDA and CDR2 SQIVND (reference sequence). CDR3 residues: CASSIDFSAYEQYF. The CDR3, as DNA: TGTGCCAGTAGTATAGATTTCAGCGCGTACGAGCAGTACTTC.

This chain links TRBV18 with TRBJ1-2; the D is unclear. The germline CDR1 and CDR2 sequences are KGHSH and LQKENI. V shed 2 bases and J shed 4 bases, with 11 bases lying between them. This CDR3 has 14 residues. Here the CDR3 reads CASSPEAQIYGYTF. The CDR3, as DNA: TGTGCCAGCTCACCAGAGGCCCAAATCTATGGCTACACCTTC.

The gene calls are TRBV7-6 and TRBJ2-6; a weak D match, TRBD2 (5 bases). CDR1 SGHVS and CDR2 FNYEAQ come from the germline V gene. The CDR3 contains 17 residues. V was clipped by 5 bases and J by 0 bases, with 14 bases between them. In DNA form, the CDR3 reads TGTGCCAGCAGCCCACCTAGAGGGAGCTCTGGGGCCAACGTCCTGACTTTC. Protein: CASSPPRGSSGANVLTF.

The chain employs TRBV7-8 and TRBJ2-2; TRBD2 agrees at 7 bases. Trimming at V came to 5 bases and at J to 2 bases, leaving 5 bases not matched to a gene. The CDR3 runs to 15 residues. Germline values: CDR1 SGHVS, CDR2 FQNEAQ. The CDR3 DNA follows: TGTGCCAGCAGCCACAGCGGGGCTAACACCGGGGAGCTGTTTTTT. It is translated as CASSHSGANTGELFF.